The rows below give T cell receptor beta chains drawn from one sample of a study of blood T cell repertoires in COVID-19. Only in-frame clones appear in the TCRdb table, and some are missing; sequencing was by immunoSEQ multiplex PCR. The table lists about 200,000 clones, around 81% of them singletons. The sample consisted of peripheral blood. These receptor sequences come from a man aged 55 to 70 with COVID-19, enrolled during active disease. The CDR3 runs from the conserved cysteine through the conserved F or W. D genes are given only for firm matches. The size field is filled for only some rows; it gives once, few, many or a size class.

NA | TRBJ1-2 | TRBV21-1 | once | TGTGCCAGCAGCAACCGCAGGACAGATTATGGCTACACCTTC | CASSNRRTDYGYTF
NA | TRBJ1-6 | TRBV10-1 | NA | TGCGCCAGCAGCCCGACGAGGGGGAGACTCCACTTT | CASSPTRGRLHF
NA | TRBJ2-1 | TRBV5-4 | NA | TGTGCCAGCAGCTTGTCCGCAGGGGCCAATGAGCAGTTCTTC | CASSLSAGANEQFF
NA | TRBJ2-5 | TRBV4-2 | NA | TGTGCCAGCAGCCAAGATTGGGGCAGGGAAGAGACCCAGTACTTC | CASSQDWGREETQYF
NA | TRBJ1-2 | TRBV5-5 | NA | TGTGCCAGCAGCGCGGAGGTGTGGAATCGGGGCTACACCTTC | CASSAEVWNRGYTF
NA | TRBJ1-1 | TRBV18 | NA | TGTGCCAGCTCACTCCGGGGTGGAGGTGGGACTGAAGCTTTCTTT | CASSLRGGGGTEAFF
NA | TRBJ1-2 | TRBV7-9 | few | TGTGCCAGCAGCTTAGAAACAGGGTTTAACTACACCTTC | CASSLETGFNYTF
TRBD1 | TRBJ1-6 | TRBV7-2 | NA | TGTGCCAGCAGCCCCCGGGACAGGGGGGATAATTCACCCCTCCACTTT | CASSPRDRGDNSPLHF
NA | TRBJ2-2 | TRBV7-3 | NA | TGTGCCAGCAGCCCCTCGGGGGTAACCGGGGAGCTGTTTTTT | CASSPSGVTGELFF
NA | TRBJ1-2 | TRBV11-2 | NA | TGTGCCAGCAGCTTAGATGGGCAGGGCCCTAACTATGGCTACACCTTC | CASSLDGQGPNYGYTF
TRBD2 | TRBJ2-5 | TRBV5-1 | NA | TGCGCCAGCAGGGGAGGGATGACGGAGACCCAGTACTTC | CASRGGMTETQYF
NA | TRBJ2-1 | TRBV5-1 | NA | TGCGCCAGCAGCAGAGAAGGGGGCTCCTACAATGAGCAGTTCTTC | CASSREGGSYNEQFF
NA | TRBJ2-4 | TRBV28 | NA | TGTGCCAGCAGTTTTATGGGGGCCGTAGCCAAAAACATTCAGTACTTC | CASSFMGAVAKNIQYF
NA | TRBJ1-1 | TRBV28 | NA | TGTGCCAGCAGCCCCGGGGGGAACACTGAAGCTTTCTTT | CASSPGGNTEAFF
TRBD2 | TRBJ2-3 | TRBV9 | NA | TGTGCCAGCTCCCCGGGCGGGGGTCGCACAGATACGCAGTATTTT | CASSPGGGRTDTQYF
TRBD2 | TRBJ2-1 | TRBV5-1 | NA | TGCGCCAGCAGCTTGGCCGTCAGCGCGGGAGGTGAGCAGTTCTTC | CASSLAVSAGGEQFF
NA | TRBJ2-2 | TRBV11-2 | NA | TGTGCCAGCAGCCCAAGGAGACGGACCGGGGAGCTGTTTTTT | CASSPRRRTGELFF
NA | TRBJ2-2 | TRBV5-1 | once | TGCGCCAGCAGCTTTAGCGTGAACACCGGGGAGCTGTTTTTT | CASSFSVNTGELFF
NA | TRBJ1-1 | TRBV27 | NA | TGTGCCAGCAGTTTCAACCGCCTGAGCACTGAAGCTTTCTTT | CASSFNRLSTEAFF
NA | TRBJ1-1 | TRBV4-1 | NA | TGCGCCAGCAGCCTGAGCCCAGGGACTGATAACACTGAAGCTTTCTTT | CASSLSPGTDNTEAFF
TRBD1 | TRBJ1-2 | TRBV5-1 | NA | TGCGCCAGCAGCCCGACAGGGATTAGAATGGACTACACCTTC | CASSPTGIRMDYTF
TRBD1 | TRBJ1-5 | TRBV19 | NA | TGTGCCAGTAGTATTTCTGGACAGGGGGTTCAGCCCCAGCATTTT | CASSISGQGVQPQHF
TRBD1 | TRBJ1-6 | TRBV18 | NA | TGTGCCAGCTCACCTTCGGGACAGTTACCTTCACCCCTCCACTTT | CASSPSGQLPSPLHF
TRBD1 | TRBJ1-2 | TRBV18 | NA | TGTGCCAGCTCACGCGCAAACCCCGGGACAGGGGATGGCTACACCTTC | CASSRANPGTGDGYTF
NA | TRBJ2-1 | TRBV9 | once | TGTGCCAGCAGCGTACCAGGGATGAATGAGCAGTTCTTC | CASSVPGMNEQFF
NA | TRBJ1-5 | TRBV19 | once | TGTGCCTCTAAGCAGGGTGGTCAGCCCCAGCATTTT | CASKQGGQPQHF
NA | TRBJ1-1 | TRBV14 | NA | TGTGCCAGCAGCCAAGATTGGAGGAACACTGAAGCTTTCTTT | CASSQDWRNTEAFF
NA | TRBJ1-1 | TRBV6-5 | few | TGTGCCAGCAGTTACACCGGGAACACTGAAGCTTTCTTT | CASSYTGNTEAFF
NA | TRBJ1-1 | TRBV5-1 | NA | TGCGCCAGCAGCTTGGCCAGCGGATACACGGATTTCTTT | CASSLASGYTDFF
NA | TRBJ1-6 | TRBV11-2 | many | TGTGCCAGCAGCTCGAGGGAGGGAGGATCACCCCTCCACTTT | CASSSREGGSPLHF
TRBD2 | TRBJ2-7 | TRBV3-1/TRBV3-2 | once | TGTGCCAGCAGCCAAGTGGGACTAGCGGGAGACGAGCAGTACTTC | CASSQVGLAGDEQYF
NA | TRBJ1-1 | TRBV7-6 | NA | TGTGCCAGCAGCCCAAGGCAGGGTTCGGACACTGAAGCTTTCTTT | CASSPRQGSDTEAFF
NA | TRBJ1-6 | TRBV6-5 | NA | TGTGCCAGCAGAAGACAGGAGAACTATAATTCACCCCTCCACTTT | CASRRQENYNSPLHF
NA | TRBJ2-1 | TRBV14 | NA | TGTGCCAGCAGCCTAGGGGTAAGCTCCTACAATGAGCAGTTCTTC | CASSLGVSSYNEQFF
TRBD1 | TRBJ2-6 | TRBV13 | NA | TGTGCCAGCAGCTTAGTTTGGGACAGGGGGATAACTGGGGCCAACGTCCTGACTTTC | CASSLVWDRGITGANVLTF
TRBD2 | TRBJ2-7 | TRBV9 | NA | TGTGCCAGCAGCGTAGTCCCTAGCGGGAGTCGGTACGAGCAGTACTTC | CASSVVPSGSRYEQYF
TRBD1 | TRBJ1-1 | TRBV4-3 | few | TGCGCCAGCAGCCCGACAGGGGGCTTTGAAGCTTTCTTT | CASSPTGGFEAFF
TRBD1 | TRBJ1-6 | TRBV5-1 | once | TGCGCCAGCAGCGTACAGGGGTTGAATTCACCCCTCCACTTT | CASSVQGLNSPLHF
TRBD2 | TRBJ2-5 | TRBV7-8 | NA | TGTGCCAGCAGCTTAACGGGGGGCCAAGAGACCCAGTACTTC | CASSLTGGQETQYF
NA | TRBJ2-1 | TRBV12-2 | NA | TGTGCAAGTCGCCCCGGGGGACTAGCGGGAGGCCTAACCTTCGACAATGAGCAGTTCTTC | CASRPGGLAGGLTFDNEQFF